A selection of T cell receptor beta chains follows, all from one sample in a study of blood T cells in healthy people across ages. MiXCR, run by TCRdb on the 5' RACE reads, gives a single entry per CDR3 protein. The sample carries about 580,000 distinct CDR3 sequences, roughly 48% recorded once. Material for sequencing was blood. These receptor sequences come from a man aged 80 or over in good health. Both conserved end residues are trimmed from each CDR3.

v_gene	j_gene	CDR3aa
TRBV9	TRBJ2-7	ASSVDDGASYEQY
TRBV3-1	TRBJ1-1	ASSSDSRNTEAF
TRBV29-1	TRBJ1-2	SVWDGGYT
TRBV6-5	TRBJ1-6	ASSYPNSPLH
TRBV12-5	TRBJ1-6	ASGRDGAYNSPLH
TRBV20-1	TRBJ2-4	SARDPVLAKNIQY
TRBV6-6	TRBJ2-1	ASSSGLTYDEQF
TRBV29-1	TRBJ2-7	SVELVGLRGIQQY
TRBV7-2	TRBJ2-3	ASSLGRDSDTQY
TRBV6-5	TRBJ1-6	ASSYQDSPSSYNSPLH
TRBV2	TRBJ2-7	ASSELRAYEQY
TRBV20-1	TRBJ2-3	SARIQQGDTDTQY
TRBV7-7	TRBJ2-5	ASSFSGGRETQY
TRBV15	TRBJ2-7	ATSKETGGYYEQY
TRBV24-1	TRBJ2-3	ATSVGLLDTQY
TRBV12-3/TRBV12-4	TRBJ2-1	ASSFSPSISHNEQF
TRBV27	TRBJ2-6	ASSLWGAGANVLT